The rows below give T cell receptor beta chains drawn from one sample of a study of blood T cell repertoires in COVID-19. Using immunoSEQ multiplex PCR, the repertoire was profiled, and TCRdb retains in-frame clones only, with some absent. The sample has 250,000 or so clones, about four fifths seen once; the top ten hold nearly 9%. Input material: peripheral blood. The source is an elderly man with acute or convalescent COVID-19. The CDR3 runs from the conserved cysteine through the conserved F or W. Part of the rows lack a size; the others show once, few, many or a class for expanded clones.

clone_size	v_call	cdr3_aa
NA	TRBV19	CASSIDLGGHNEQFF
NA	TRBV6-5	CASSPMTRTYEQYF
NA	TRBV10-2	CASSGQGSSYNSPLHF
NA	TRBV12-3/TRBV12-4	CASSFPGNTEAFF
NA	TRBV29-1	CSVGTGETQYF
NA	TRBV3-1/TRBV3-2	CASVGPRGEQFF
NA	TRBV5-1	CASSITGGGTEAFF
NA	TRBV12-3/TRBV12-4	CASSPEGQERRTF
NA	TRBV28	CASSSHNRGTEAFF
NA	TRBV5-1	CASSFDGTTNSPLHF
NA	TRBV3-1/TRBV3-2	CASSQGYAGGRSNQPQHF
NA	TRBV6-6	CASGLHRDSLSMDGYTF
once	TRBV5-1	CASSPLGQGRGLSTNTGELFF
NA	TRBV11-2	CASSLVGGGYYNEQFF
NA	TRBV27	CASSLLAVAKNIQYF
NA	TRBV5-1	CASSLHPKNTDTQYF
NA	TRBV19	CASSVTGNSNQPQHF
NA	TRBV6-1	CASSENKRKYNEQFF
NA	TRBV10-3	CAISDGRGNQPQHF
NA	TRBV5-1	CASSTGGTETQYF
NA	TRBV5-1	CASSLRGNTGELFF
NA	TRBV24-1	CATSDSTGTSGISTDTQYF
once	TRBV30	CAWRPGQVGKLFF
NA	TRBV25-1	CASARSGTPGELFF
NA	TRBV18	CASSRTREKLFF
NA	TRBV7-2	CASSLELAGVTSSNEQFF
NA	TRBV5-4	CASSPEVAGGLTDTQYF
few	TRBV25-1	CASSAPYLGSRQYYGYTF
NA	TRBV28	CASSHLGQGGGNQPQHF
NA	TRBV5-1	CASSYSGGRSTDTQYF
NA	TRBV19	CASSTQGGSNQPQHF
NA	TRBV6-4	CASSVSGERLYEQFF
NA	TRBV2	CASRKQGYEQYF
NA	TRBV6-4	CASSDLRQVAAMNTEAFF
NA	TRBV2	CASSDSGLAGGYNEQFF
NA	TRBV4-1	CASSRKEMVRRELTDTQYF
NA	TRBV7-9	CASSLVQVSYGYTF
NA	TRBV12-5	CASGPGRVQFF
NA	TRBV7-3	CASSLRGLSSGNTIYF
NA	TRBV2	CASRDGTGGPRSNQPQHF
NA	TRBV27	CASSSVLAAKGVYEQYF
NA	TRBV6-5	CASRDRRNIQYF
NA	TRBV30	CAWSEGQGGNQPQHF
NA	TRBV18	CASSPIGTAYQPQHF
NA	TRBV7-2	CASSLGSGWEQPQHF
NA	TRBV2	CASSYFETIYF
NA	TRBV6-6	CASGALYEQYF
NA	TRBV24-1	CATSDLGRRERNEQFF
NA	TRBV28	CASRLTGAGPLHF
NA	TRBV6-5	CASSYSATAISYEQYF
NA	TRBV3-1/TRBV3-2	CASSPDRISGNTIYF
NA	TRBV2	CASGQGGTGELFF
few	TRBV7-8	CASSSPATGSGNTIYF
NA	TRBV12-3/TRBV12-4	CASGPSGGYGYTF